One and the same sample provided the 32 T cell receptor beta chains below, sequenced in a study of blood T cell repertoires in COVID-19. Some clones are missing from TCRdb's copy, which holds only in-frame ones; the method was immunoSEQ multiplex PCR. The sample lists around 200,000 clones; approximately 90% were seen once. The sequenced sample consisted of peripheral blood. These receptors originate from an elderly woman in a cohort sampled during active or convalescent COVID-19.

This sequence joins TRBV28 and TRBJ1-6, with a possible D match to TRBD1 (6 bases). The V end was cut by 10 bases, the J end by 0 bases, with 10 bases between. The CDR3 sequence is 14 residues long. Germline CDR1 is MDHEN and CDR2 is SYDVKM. CDR3 bases: TGTGCCACTCAGGGGAGCTCCTATAATTCACCCCTCCACTTT. It specifies CATQGSSYNSPLHF.

The genes are TRBV11-3 and TRBJ1-6; tentatively, D is TRBD1 (6 bases). CDR3 length: 15 residues. Trimming removed 1 base at V and 5 bases at J, with 9 bases between. Germline V gene sequence: CDR1 SGHNT, CDR2 YENEEA. The CDR3 DNA is TGTGCCAGCAGCTTAGGACAGGTCGATAATTCACCCCTCCACTTT. Its translation: CASSLGQVDNSPLHF.

This chain connects TRBV18 to TRBJ1-3; weak D call: TRBD1 (6 bases). The germline gives CDR1 KGHSH, CDR2 LQKENI. Trimming removed 6 bases at V and 9 bases at J, with 18 bases between. This CDR3 is built from 14 residues. In DNA form, the CDR3 reads TGTGCCAGCTCGCATGGGACACCGGCGGGCACCATATATTTT. Translating it yields CASSHGTPAGTIYF.

This clone was seen just once. J is TRBJ1-2 and V is TRBV9; D is unclear. CDR1 and CDR2 (germline): SGDLS, YYNGEE. The CDR3 contains 13 residues. V was pared by 3 bases and J by 2 bases, with 8 bases between. The CDR3 sequence is CASSATWNYGYTF. The CDR3 coding sequence is TGTGCCAGCAGCGCCACATGGAACTATGGCTACACCTTC.

This clone was observed a few times. The chain employs TRBV2 and TRBJ1-2; possible D gene TRBD1, 6 bases. Germline assignment: CDR1 SNHLY and CDR2 FYNNEI. This CDR3 comprises 15 residues. Trimming left V 4 bases short and J 8 bases short, with 20 bases between. The CDR3 region is CASSVQGPELRGYTF. DNA for the CDR3: TGTGCCAGCAGTGTACAGGGACCCGAATTAAGGGGCTACACCTTC.

The chain uses TRBV4-1 and TRBJ2-1; tentative D call: TRBD1 (5 bases). The V gene lost 3 bases and the J gene lost 9 bases, with 21 bases spanning the gap. CDR1 and CDR2 from the germline V gene are MGHRA and YSYEKL. This CDR3 contains 16 residues. As DNA, the CDR3 is TGCGCCAGCAGCCACGCGGCTAGTGGGGCTTGGGTTGAGCAGTTCTTC. Its protein product is CASSHAASGAWVEQFF.

V usage is TRBV28 and J usage is TRBJ2-5, with TRBD1 matching over 10 bases. The CDR3 is 14 amino acids. Germline trimming cut 6 bases from V and 1 base from J; bases unmatched to any gene: 2. Germline V CDR1 and CDR2: MDHEN, SYDVKM. Here the CDR3 reads CASRGQGFQETQYF. For the CDR3, the DNA is TGTGCCAGCAGGGGACAGGGGTTCCAAGAGACCCAGTACTTC.

CDR3 region: CASSAGGRKETQYF. The CDR3 nucleotides read TGTGCCAGCAGTGCGGGGGGGCGCAAGGAGACCCAGTACTTC. The rearrangement joins TRBV2 to TRBJ2-5, with 8 bases identical to TRBD2. Germline CDR1 reads SNHLY; CDR2 reads FYNNEI. The CDR3 covers 14 residues. V shed 4 bases and J 5 bases; nucleotides not matched to a gene: 6.

The V call is TRBV10-3, the J call TRBJ1-1; D remains ambiguous. Germline-derived CDR1 and CDR2 are ENHRY and SYGVKD. V lost 2 bases and J 8 bases, leaving 9 bases between the germline ends. The CDR3 spans 12 residues. In DNA form, the CDR3 reads TGTGCCATCAGTGAGACGGAGAGGGAAGCTTTCTTT. It codes for CAISETEREAFF.

This clone was observed a handful of times. The chain is built from TRBV5-6 and TRBJ2-1, with 9 bases fitting TRBD2. The CDR3 is 16 amino acids. With V trimmed by 6 bases and J by 9 bases, 16 bases remained unmatched. Germline V gives CDR1 SGHDT, CDR2 YYEEEE. The CDR3 DNA is TGTGCCAGCACCCCGGCGCGGGGGGGGCCGGCTATTGAGCAGTTCTTC. It is translated as CASTPARGGPAIEQFF.

The chain recombines TRBV2 with TRBJ1-1; no reliable D call. The CDR3 contains 13 residues. The germline gives CDR1 SNHLY, CDR2 FYNNEI. V lost 8 bases and J 1 base, leaving 11 bases between the germline ends. CDR3 residues: CASSYGGNTEAFF. CDR3 DNA sequence: TGTGCCAGCTCGTATGGAGGGAACACTGAAGCTTTCTTT.

This clone was seen more than once but under ten times. The V and J genes are TRBV7-9 and TRBJ1-6; no definite D call. The V end lost 4 bases, the J end lost 8 bases, and 6 bases lay between the germline ends. Looked up from germline, CDR1 is SEHNR and CDR2 is FQNEAQ (reference sequence). The CDR3 extends over 12 amino acids. The CDR3 nucleotides are TGTGCCAGCAGCTCACAAGATTCACCCCTCCACTTT. It is translated as CASSSQDSPLHF.

The chain has TRBV29-1 and TRBJ1-3; 8 bases align to TRBD1. V lost 7 bases to trimming and J lost 3 bases; unmatched junction nucleotides: 5. The V gene's germline CDR1 is SQVTM and CDR2 ANQGSEA. CDR3 length: 13 amino acids. The CDR3 coding sequence is TGCAGCGCCCGGACAGGGCTTGGAAACACCATATATTTT. Its protein product is CSARTGLGNTIYF.

The chain couples TRBV6-5 to TRBJ1-5; 9 bases are shared with TRBD1. Unmatched junction bases numbered 7, after V lost 6 bases and J lost 7 bases. CDR1 and CDR2 from the germline V gene are MNHEY and SVGAGI. This CDR3 is built from 14 residues. CDR3 coding DNA: TGTGCCAGCAGGAGGACAGGGGTTTCCCAGCCCCAGCATTTT. Translation gives CASRRTGVSQPQHF.

The CDR3 region has the DNA TGCGCCAGCAGCTATGGACAGGGGAACACAGATACGCAGTATTTT. This gives the protein CASSYGQGNTDTQYF. This chain connects TRBV4-3 to TRBJ2-3, with 9 positions matching TRBD1. CDR1 LGHNA and CDR2 YSLEER come from the germline V gene. The CDR3 sequence is 15 residues long. Trimming took 5 bases from V and 2 from J; bases not matched to a gene: 5.

The rearrangement uses TRBV10-3 and TRBJ2-3; TRBD1 aligns across 8 bases. Germline trimming cut 3 bases from V and 3 bases from J; bases unmatched to any gene: 5. The CDR3 is made up of 15 amino acids. Germline loops: CDR1 ENHRY, CDR2 SYGVKD. CDR3 nucleotide sequence: TGTGCCATCAGTGATCAGGGGGCTACTACAGATACGCAGTATTTT. It yields the protein CAISDQGATTDTQYF.

The chain joins TRBV7-9 to TRBJ2-1, with 7 bases fitting TRBD1. Germline CDR1 and CDR2: SEHNR and FQNEAQ (reference sequence). Trimming cost V 2 bases and J 4 bases; bases outside gene matches: 2. This CDR3 comprises 14 residues. CDR3 amino acids: CASSLPQGYNEQFF. CDR3 bases: TGTGCCAGCAGCTTACCACAGGGGTACAATGAGCAGTTCTTC.

This sequence joins TRBV6-5 and TRBJ1-2; D gene unclear. The V end was cut by 4 bases, the J end by 4 bases, with 19 bases between. CDR3 size: 16 residues. Germline V CDR1 and CDR2: MNHEY, SVGAGI. The CDR3 DNA is TGTGCCAGCAGTTTAACCCTTGACGGAAGACTCTATGGCTACACCTTC. This encodes CASSLTLDGRLYGYTF.

A few counts support this clone. The chain's CDR3 is CASSVWDRGLEGYTF. CDR3 DNA sequence: TGTGCCAGCAGCGTTTGGGACAGGGGGCTGGAGGGCTACACCTTC. V gene TRBV9 combines with J gene TRBJ1-2; 12 bases map to TRBD1. Looked up from germline, CDR1 is SGDLS and CDR2 is YYNGEE. CDR3 size: 15 residues. V lost 2 bases, J lost 8 bases, and 7 bases stayed unmatched.

CDR3 loop: CASCPLRVGAFSGANVLTF. For the CDR3, the DNA is TGTGCCAGCTGCCCACTGAGGGTGGGGGCGTTCTCTGGGGCCAACGTCCTGACTTTC. V usage is TRBV28 and J usage is TRBJ2-6; D possibly corresponds to TRBD1 (6 bases). CDR3 size: 19 residues. With 8 bases removed from V and 0 bases from J, the gap between germline ends came to 23 bases. Germline V CDR1 and CDR2: MDHEN, SYDVKM.

This clone was observed a handful of times. The chain links TRBV3-1 (or the pseudogene TRBV3-2) to TRBJ2-5; D unresolved. The CDR3 has 14 amino acids. V was clipped by 0 bases and J by 5 bases, with 10 bases between them. Germline lookup yields CDR1 LGHDT and CDR2 YNNKEL (reference sequence). In DNA, the CDR3 is TGTGCCAGCAGCCAAGATCAAATGAGGGAGACCCAGTACTTC. This gives the protein CASSQDQMRETQYF.

The chain combines TRBV27 with TRBJ1-2, with TRBD1 matching over 7 bases. This CDR3 region has 13 residues. Germline values: CDR1 MNHEY, CDR2 SMNVEV (reference sequence). V lost 2 bases and J lost 6; bases outside the gene matches: 3. CDR3 amino acids: CASSLPGGNGYTF. Written as DNA, the CDR3 is TGTGCCAGCAGTTTACCAGGGGGGAATGGCTACACCTTC.

The chain carries TRBV11-3 and TRBJ2-2, with D possibly being TRBD2 (6 bases). The CDR3 has 16 amino acids. Deletions cut 2 bases from V and 6 bases from J, with 16 bases between. Germline V gives CDR1 SGHNT, CDR2 YENEEA. CDR3 protein: CASSLLTSIRPGELFF. Written as DNA, the CDR3 is TGTGCCAGCAGCTTATTGACTAGTATAAGGCCCGGGGAGCTGTTTTTT.

This chain joins TRBV10-3 and TRBJ1-4; D gene ambiguous. Germline assignment: CDR1 ENHRY and CDR2 SYGVKD. This CDR3 spans 14 amino acids. Trimming left V 4 bases short and J 6 bases short, with 12 bases between. The CDR3 loop reads CAISGGLPDEKLFF. The CDR3 nucleotides are TGTGCCATCAGTGGAGGACTACCGGATGAAAAACTGTTTTTT.

J is TRBJ1-1 and V is TRBV11-3, with 7 bases fitting TRBD1. The trim removed 4 bases at V and 3 bases at J, leaving 5 bases unmatched. The CDR3 contains 14 residues. Per germline, CDR1 SGHNT and CDR2 YENEEA. DNA of the CDR3: TGTGCCAGCAGCTCGGGACAGATTTACACTGAAGCTTTCTTT. Its protein is CASSSGQIYTEAFF.

The V call is TRBV19, the J call TRBJ2-3, with 9 bases lining up with TRBD2. The CDR3 is 16 residues long. With 3 bases clipped from V and 2 bases from J, the junction kept 6 bases outside the gene matches. CDR1 and CDR2 from the germline V gene are LNHDA and SQIVND (reference sequence). The CDR3 loop reads CASSIRTSVTTDTQYF. The CDR3 coding sequence is TGTGCCAGTAGTATTCGGACTAGCGTTACCACAGATACGCAGTATTTT.

V and J are TRBV19 and TRBJ1-2, with 7 bases that match TRBD1. The CDR3 is 14 residues long. CDR1 LNHDA and CDR2 SQIVND come from the germline V gene (reference sequence). The junction had 7 bases not matched to a gene; V was cut back by 5 bases and J by 4 bases. CDR3 coding DNA: TGTGCCAGTAGTCAAGGACAGGCGACCTATGGCTACACCTTC. The encoded protein is CASSQGQATYGYTF.

The chain has TRBV18 and TRBJ2-1; TRBD2 agrees at 16 bases. V gave up 3 bases and J gave up 10 bases; unmatched junction bases: 9. Per germline, CDR1 KGHSH and CDR2 LQKENI. CDR3 length: 17 amino acids. The CDR3 DNA reads TGTGCCAGCTCACCCGGGACTAGCGGGAGGGTCCCCAGAGAGCAGTTCTTC. Translating it yields CASSPGTSGRVPREQFF.

This chain uses TRBV14 with TRBJ2-5; 13 bases are a match to TRBD2. Per germline, CDR1 SGHDN and CDR2 FVKESK. With V trimmed by 6 bases and J by 9 bases, 4 bases remained unmatched. The CDR3 extends over 13 amino acids. DNA for the CDR3: TGTGCCAGCAGTTCTGGACTAGCGGGGGCCCAGTACTTC. Translated, it gives CASSSGLAGAQYF.

The V call is TRBV5-1, the J call TRBJ2-7, with TRBD2 identical over 9 bases. The CDR3 length is 15 residues. The V gene's germline CDR1 is SGHRS and CDR2 YFSETQ. Trimming cost V 4 bases and J 7 bases; bases outside gene matches: 12. CDR3 coding DNA: TGCGCCAGCAGCCTCGGGACTAGCCGGGGTCTGGAGCAGTACGTC. Translation: CASSLGTSRGLEQYV.

CDR3 nucleotide sequence: TGTGCCACCAGTGATTGGGGGGTGGAGACCCAGTACTTC. It codes for CATSDWGVETQYF. The chain has TRBV24-1 and TRBJ2-5, with a weak D call TRBD2 (6 bases). Between the trimmed V and J ends, which lost 2 bases and 5 bases, there was a span of 8 bases. In germline, CDR1 is KGHDR, CDR2 SFDVKD. CDR3 length: 13 residues.

CDR3 residues: CASSQGYSTNEKLFF. CDR3 sequence (DNA): TGTGCCAGCTCACAGGGGTATTCAACTAATGAAAAACTGTTTTTT. The rearrangement uses TRBV18 and TRBJ1-4; D perhaps matches TRBD1 (5 bases). This CDR3 contains 15 residues. The V end was cut by 4 bases, the J end by 0 bases, with 9 bases between. Germline V gene data show CDR1 as KGHSH and CDR2 as LQKENI.